The rows below give T cell receptor beta chains drawn from one sample of a study of cytomegalovirus exposure and HLA in healthy donors. The table came from immunoSEQ multiplex PCR; TCRdb's copy has only in-frame clones and leaves some out. The sample carries some 130,000 clones, around 63% recorded once. The sample was PBMCs. These receptors were collected from a human donor in good health. Each CDR3 is given with its conserved first and last residue. Each record gives: D gene, J gene, V gene, clone size, CDR3 protein, CDR3 DNA. The D gene is left open where the match is weak. Size is omitted from some rows. Given values are once, few, many or a class for expanded clones.

TRBD1,TRBJ1-5,TRBV12-5,few,CASGLSPGTGEPYQPQHF,TGTGCTAGTGGTTTGTCCCCAGGGACAGGTGAGCCGTATCAGCCCCAGCATTTT
NA,TRBJ2-7,TRBV29-1,NA,CSVGETYEQYF,TGCAGCGTTGGAGAGACATACGAGCAGTACTTC
TRBD1,TRBJ2-5,TRBV5-1,NA,CASSLAPGQGETQYF,TGCGCCAGCAGCTTGGCCCCGGGACAGGGGGAGACCCAGTACTTC
NA,TRBJ1-1,TRBV15,few,CATSRGRGGTEAFF,TGTGCCACCAGCAGGGGGCGGGGAGGGACTGAAGCTTTCTTT
NA,TRBJ1-5,TRBV7-2,NA,CASSAAGDQPQHF,TGTGCCAGCAGCGCTGCAGGGGATCAGCCCCAGCATTTT
NA,TRBJ2-7,TRBV5-4,NA,CASSLDGVQFYEQYF,TGTGCCAGCAGCTTGGACGGGGTACAGTTCTACGAGCAGTACTTC
TRBD1,TRBJ2-5,TRBV11-3,NA,CASREQGETQYF,TGTGCCAGCAGAGAACAGGGGGAGACCCAGTACTTC
TRBD2,TRBJ2-3,TRBV5-1,NA,CASSMQLANMQYF,TGCGCCAGCAGCATGCAACTAGCGAACATGCAGTATTTT
NA,TRBJ2-7,TRBV11-2,few,CASSLVLRGPYEQYF,TGTGCCAGCAGCTTAGTACTCCGAGGGCCCTACGAGCAGTACTTC
TRBD1,TRBJ1-1,TRBV6-6,NA,CASSYLGQGSEAFF,TGTGCCAGCAGTTACTTGGGACAGGGCTCTGAAGCTTTCTTT
TRBD1,TRBJ2-7,TRBV6-5,NA,CASYRDRGHEQYF,TGTGCCAGCTACCGGGACAGGGGCCACGAGCAGTACTTC
TRBD2,TRBJ2-1,TRBV6-5,few,CASRGTSGYNEQFF,TGTGCCAGCAGAGGGACTAGCGGATACAATGAGCAGTTCTTC
TRBD2,TRBJ2-1,TRBV7-6,NA,CASSPLSGISNNEQFF,TGTGCCAGCAGCCCACTTAGCGGGATTTCAAACAATGAGCAGTTCTTC
NA,TRBJ2-7,TRBV5-1,NA,CASSPGVEQYF,TGCGCCAGCAGCCCCGGAGTAGAGCAGTACTTC
TRBD2,TRBJ2-3,TRBV7-9,few,CASSSREGLTDTQYF,TGTGCCAGCAGCTCCCGGGAGGGGCTCACAGATACGCAGTATTTT
NA,TRBJ2-5,TRBV5-4,NA,CASSTREAVETQYF,TGTGCCAGCAGCACCCGCGAGGCGGTGGAGACCCAGTACTTC
NA,TRBJ2-5,TRBV11-2,NA,CASSVSVETQYF,TGTGCCAGCAGCGTTAGCGTTGAGACCCAGTACTTC
NA,TRBJ1-2,TRBV28,NA,CASSSAGGPHGYTF,TGTGCCAGCAGTTCCGCCGGGGGTCCCCATGGCTACACCTTC
NA,TRBJ2-3,TRBV7-2,NA,CASSSQGYRGTDTQYF,TGTGCCAGCAGCTCTCAGGGGTACCGAGGCACAGATACGCAGTATTTT
TRBD2,TRBJ2-3,TRBV19,NA,CASSLAGTLGDTQYF,TGTGCCAGTAGTCTAGCGGGAACGTTGGGAGATACGCAGTATTTT
NA,TRBJ1-5,TRBV23-1,once,CASSPPHMGNQPQHF,TGCGCCAGCAGTCCTCCCCACATGGGCAATCAGCCCCAGCATTTT
TRBD1,TRBJ2-7,TRBV11-3,NA,CASTTDRTYEQYF,TGTGCCAGCACCACGGACAGGACCTACGAGCAGTACTTC
NA,TRBJ2-2,TRBV4-3,NA,CASSQDKRGGGELFF,TGCGCCAGCAGCCAAGATAAAAGGGGGGGCGGGGAGCTGTTTTTT
TRBD2,TRBJ2-2,TRBV27,NA,CASSLRGTSGSLNTGELFF,TGTGCCAGCAGTCTAAGAGGGACTAGCGGGAGCCTGAACACCGGGGAGCTGTTTTTT
NA,TRBJ2-1,TRBV11-3,few,CASSLGRGVYNEQFF,TGTGCCAGCAGCTTGGGCAGGGGGGTGTACAATGAGCAGTTCTTC
TRBD1,TRBJ2-1,TRBV19,NA,CASSMDRAGYNEQFF,TGTGCCAGTAGTATGGACAGGGCCGGGTACAATGAGCAGTTCTTC
TRBD2,TRBJ2-3,TRBV9,NA,CASSVAPPLAGDTDTQYF,TGTGCCAGCAGCGTAGCCCCCCCACTAGCGGGAGACACAGATACGCAGTATTTT
NA,TRBJ2-7,TRBV7-8,few,CASSLPDSSYEQYF,TGTGCCAGCAGCTTGCCGGACAGTTCCTACGAGCAGTACTTC
TRBD1,TRBJ1-2,TRBV6-5,few,CASKRDRGTAGYTF,TGTGCCAGCAAAAGGGACAGGGGAACGGCTGGCTACACCTTC
NA,TRBJ2-3,TRBV18,NA,CASSLGQDTQYF,TGTGCCAGCTCACTTGGACAGGATACGCAGTATTTT
TRBD2,TRBJ2-2,TRBV5-4,NA,CASRTSGRASGELFF,TGTGCCAGCAGGACTAGCGGGAGGGCGTCCGGGGAGCTGTTTTTT
NA,TRBJ1-1,TRBV6-5,NA,CAAGILNTEAFF,TGTGCGGCCGGGATCTTGAACACTGAAGCTTTCTTT